This T cell receptor beta chain comes out of a study of shared clonotypes between healthy human individuals. In the authors' methods: Because ImmunoSEQ provided only junction sequences with no quality scores, the filtering differed. Produced via immunoSEQ multiplex PCR; TCRdb's table is partial and in-frame only. The V and J calls and clone size were taken over from that table, and D and trimming were inferred from the DNA. The table has about 1,900,000 clones, roughly 95% seen once. As defined, naive CD8 cells were CD45RO-negative and positively selected for CCR7, with terminally differentiated effector memory CD45RA+ cells excluded. J gave up 2 bases and V 6 bases, and 9 bases lay outside the gene matches. CDR3 length: 15 amino acids. Germline-derived CDR1 and CDR2 are SNHLY and FYNNEI.

Sequenced material: naive CD8+ T cells sorted from blood. This receptor was taken from a man aged 18 to 29 in good health. The chain joins TRBV2 to TRBJ2-7; 8 positions match TRBD1. This chain's CDR3 is CASSHLGQGPYEQYF. In nucleotides, the CDR3 is TGTGCCAGCAGCCACCTCGGACAGGGACCCTACGAGCAGTACTTC. Looking up the rest from reference TRBV2 and TRBJ2-7 gives the full variable domain: EPEVTQTPSHQVTQMGQEVILRCVPISNHLYFYWYRQILGQKVEFLVSFYNNEISEKSEIFDDQFSVERPDGSNFTLKIRSTKLEDSAMYFCASSHLGQGPYEQYFGPGTRLTVT.